This is a list of T cell receptor beta chains from one sample in a study of blood T cell repertoires in COVID-19. This table comes from immunoSEQ multiplex PCR, and its TCRdb copy is limited to in-frame clones, with some not included. The sample holds around 60,000 clones, around 77% seen once. Sequenced sample: peripheral blood. These receptors were taken from a man at least 80 years old with active or convalescent COVID-19. The CDR3 runs from the conserved cysteine through the conserved F or W. The order of the fields is clone size, J gene, V gene, D gene, CDR3 protein, CDR3 DNA. A D gene is named only where the DNA matches it firmly. Rows may omit the clone size; those that give it use once, few, many or a size class.

.	TRBJ2-7	TRBV2	TRBD2	CASTPTSGLGEQYF	TGTGCCAGCACCCCAACTAGCGGGCTAGGCGAGCAGTACTTC
.	TRBJ1-6	TRBV3-1/TRBV3-2	TRBD1	CASRGTGNSPLHF	TGTGCCAGCAGGGGGACAGGGAATTCACCCCTCCACTTT
.	TRBJ1-1	TRBV11-2	.	CASSSGLDTEAFF	TGTGCCAGCAGCTCCGGGTTGGACACTGAAGCTTTCTTT
.	TRBJ2-3	TRBV19	TRBD1	CASTSVPGQEKGGTDTQYF	TGTGCCAGCACCTCTGTCCCCGGACAGGAGAAAGGGGGCACAGATACGCAGTATTTT
once	TRBJ2-2	TRBV3-1/TRBV3-2	.	CASSQEAQGHRTGELFF	TGTGCCAGCAGCCAAGAAGCCCAGGGCCATCGCACCGGGGAGCTGTTTTTT
.	TRBJ2-1	TRBV7-9	.	CASRGSDYASYNEQFF	TGTGCCAGCAGGGGATCGGACTATGCCTCCTACAATGAGCAGTTCTTC
.	TRBJ2-5	TRBV4-2	.	CASSQDLFLASQETQYF	TGTGCCAGCAGCCAAGATTTATTCCTAGCGAGCCAAGAGACCCAGTACTTC
.	TRBJ2-5	TRBV18	.	CASSPSAGQETQYF	TGTGCCAGCTCACCATCGGCAGGGCAGGAGACCCAGTACTTC
.	TRBJ1-2	TRBV6-6	TRBD1	CASSSTGHYGYTF	TGTGCCAGCAGTTCGACAGGGCATTATGGCTACACCTTC
.	TRBJ2-7	TRBV19	.	CASAGASAWEQYF	TGTGCCAGTGCCGGCGCTAGCGCTTGGGAGCAGTACTTC
.	TRBJ2-5	TRBV5-1	TRBD2	CASQGLAEEETQYF	TGCGCCAGCCAGGGACTAGCGGAAGAAGAGACCCAGTACTTC
once	TRBJ1-2	TRBV3-1/TRBV3-2	.	CASSQDRNLYGYTF	TGTGCCAGCAGCCAAGATCGCAACTTATATGGCTACACCTTC
.	TRBJ1-4	TRBV27	.	CASSPGPGATSTNEKLFF	TGTGCCAGCAGTCCAGGGCCCGGAGCCACCTCAACTAATGAAAAACTGTTTTTT
few	TRBJ2-7	TRBV7-2	TRBD2	CASSLLGLAGGLSYEQYF	TGTGCCAGCAGCTTATTGGGACTAGCGGGAGGCCTCTCCTACGAGCAGTACTTC
.	TRBJ1-2	TRBV10-3	TRBD1	CAADSGTGVYGYTF	TGTGCCGCCGATTCCGGGACAGGGGTCTATGGCTACACCTTC
.	TRBJ1-3	TRBV4-3	.	CASSPTLGLTIYF	TGCGCCAGCAGTCCTACTCTTGGACTCACCATATATTTT
.	TRBJ1-4	TRBV6-2/TRBV6-3	.	CASSYGPNNEKLFF	TGTGCCAGCAGTTACGGGCCGAATAATGAAAAACTGTTTTTT
.	TRBJ2-3	TRBV19	.	CASSIGLARGDTQYF	TGTGCCAGTAGTATTGGTCTAGCGAGGGGAGATACGCAGTATTTT
.	TRBJ1-2	TRBV6-2/TRBV6-3	TRBD1	CASSSSGQGRGYTF	TGTGCCAGCAGTTCCTCCGGACAGGGACGTGGCTACACCTTC
.	TRBJ1-2	TRBV27	TRBD1	CASSQQGARGGYTF	TGTGCCAGCAGTCAACAGGGGGCGCGAGGTGGCTACACCTTC
.	TRBJ1-5	TRBV7-6	.	CASRRSFLQSYQPQHF	TGTGCCAGCCGCCGCAGCTTCCTACAGTCCTATCAGCCCCAGCATTTT
medium-sized	TRBJ1-5	TRBV4-3	TRBD1	CASSQDPQGRDQPQHF	TGCGCCAGCAGCCAAGATCCACAGGGGCGGGATCAGCCCCAGCATTTT
.	TRBJ1-6	TRBV2	.	CASSERSLFNSPLHF	TGTGCCAGCAGTGAAAGATCACTTTTTAATTCACCCCTCCACTTT
.	TRBJ2-5	TRBV2	TRBD1	CAGQQGAGETQYF	TGTGCCGGACAACAGGGGGCTGGGGAGACCCAGTACTTC
medium-sized	TRBJ2-7	TRBV28	TRBD2	CASSPPEGGGYEQYF	TGTGCCAGCAGTCCCCCCGAGGGCGGGGGCTACGAGCAGTACTTC
.	TRBJ1-3	TRBV21-1	.	CASSKARGPLSGNTIYF	TGTGCCAGCAGCAAAGCGAGAGGGCCCCTCTCTGGAAACACCATATATTTT
.	TRBJ2-3	TRBV27	.	CASSAPTGYRGDTQYF	TGTGCCAGCAGTGCCCCCACAGGGTACCGGGGAGATACGCAGTATTTT
once	TRBJ1-1	TRBV24-1	.	CATSDPRGLRMNTEAFF	TGTGCCACCAGTGACCCGCGAGGGTTACGAATGAACACTGAAGCTTTCTTT
once	TRBJ2-6	TRBV3-1/TRBV3-2	.	CATSRGTSGANVLTF	TGTGCCACATCCCGTGGGACTTCTGGGGCCAACGTCCTGACTTTC
.	TRBJ1-1	TRBV18	.	CASSSSVGHQVALPEAFF	TGTGCCAGCTCAAGCAGCGTGGGACATCAAGTAGCCCTCCCTGAAGCTTTCTTT
.	TRBJ1-2	TRBV19	.	CASSPDYYGYTF	TGTGCCAGTAGTCCCGACTATTATGGCTACACCTTC
once	TRBJ2-3	TRBV6-5	TRBD2	CASSYFGGEGSDTQYF	TGTGCCAGCAGTTACTTCGGCGGGGAGGGGTCAGATACGCAGTATTTT
.	TRBJ1-2	TRBV15	TRBD1	CATSSPDRVLLGYTF	TGTGCCACCAGCAGCCCCGACAGGGTTTTGTTAGGCTACACCTTC
.	TRBJ1-1	TRBV5-4	.	CASSIDRNTEAFF	TGTGCCAGCAGCATAGACAGGAACACTGAAGCTTTCTTT
.	TRBJ2-7	TRBV4-3	.	CASSQGPSNVEEQYF	TGCGCCAGCAGCCAAGGACCTAGCAATGTCGAAGAGCAGTACTTC
many	TRBJ1-3	TRBV28	TRBD1	CASGTGSSGNTIYF	TGTGCCAGCGGGACAGGCAGCTCTGGAAACACCATATATTTT
.	TRBJ2-5	TRBV5-4	.	CASSADWQETQYF	TGTGCCAGCAGCGCGGACTGGCAGGAGACCCAGTACTTC
.	TRBJ1-6	TRBV3-1/TRBV3-2	.	CASSRAGPNSPLHF	TGTGCCAGCAGCCGAGCAGGGCCCAATTCACCCCTCCACTTT
once	TRBJ1-2	TRBV4-2	.	CASSPEGTSNYGYTF	TGTGCCAGCAGCCCAGAGGGGACAAGCAACTATGGCTACACCTTC
.	TRBJ1-2	TRBV10-3	TRBD1	CAISEQDRNGYTF	TGTGCCATCAGTGAGCAGGACAGGAATGGCTACACCTTC
few	TRBJ2-5	TRBV3-1/TRBV3-2	.	CASSQGTGSLQETQYF	TGTGCCAGCAGCCAAGGGACCGGGAGTCTTCAAGAGACCCAGTACTTC
.	TRBJ2-1	TRBV6-6	.	CASSYSAAAYNEQFF	TGTGCCAGCAGTTACTCAGCGGCCGCCTACAATGAGCAGTTCTTC
few	TRBJ2-1	TRBV19	.	CASRTATYNEQFF	TGTGCCAGTAGAACAGCAACCTACAATGAGCAGTTCTTC